This TCR beta chain was retrieved from a study of cytomegalovirus exposure and HLA in healthy donors. Looking at the study overall: Unique TCRs from HLA-typed donors, 80 million to 90 million of them, were held in an early data release.

Germline lookup yields CDR1 MDHEN and CDR2 SYDVKM. CDR3 length equals 14 residues. The V gene lost 3 bases and the J gene lost 1 base, with 9 bases spanning the gap. Primers included in the PCR were 60 Vbeta and 13 Jbeta primers. Using immunoSEQ multiplex PCR, the repertoire was profiled, and TCRdb retains in-frame clones only, with some absent. The data contain about 160,000 clones, approximately 86% of them singletons. Worth noting for this clone: Antigen unknown.

Notes on the study in general: Among the sequence variants, a highly shared cluster was likely an artifact of sequencing.

Material for sequencing was PBMCs. This sequence originates from a woman under 30 in good health and CMV-seronegative. The chain links TRBV28 to TRBJ2-5; no clear D. The CDR3 region has the DNA TGTGCCAGCAGTTTCCCAGATTCCCAAGAGACCCAGTACTTC. This sequence encodes CASSFPDSQETQYF.